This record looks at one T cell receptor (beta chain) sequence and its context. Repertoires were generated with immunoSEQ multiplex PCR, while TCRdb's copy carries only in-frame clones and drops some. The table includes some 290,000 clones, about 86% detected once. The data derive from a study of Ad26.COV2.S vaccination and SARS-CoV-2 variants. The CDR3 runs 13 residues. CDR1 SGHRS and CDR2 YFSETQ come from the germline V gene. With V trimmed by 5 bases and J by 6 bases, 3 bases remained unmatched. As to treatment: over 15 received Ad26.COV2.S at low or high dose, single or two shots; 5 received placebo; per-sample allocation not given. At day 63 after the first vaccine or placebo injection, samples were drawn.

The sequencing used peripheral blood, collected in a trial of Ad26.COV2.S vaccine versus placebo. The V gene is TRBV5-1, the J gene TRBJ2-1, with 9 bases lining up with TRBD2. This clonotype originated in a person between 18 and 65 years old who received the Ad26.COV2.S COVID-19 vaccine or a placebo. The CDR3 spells CASSRGGANEQFF. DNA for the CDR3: TGCGCCAGCAGTCGCGGGGGGGCCAATGAGCAGTTCTTC.